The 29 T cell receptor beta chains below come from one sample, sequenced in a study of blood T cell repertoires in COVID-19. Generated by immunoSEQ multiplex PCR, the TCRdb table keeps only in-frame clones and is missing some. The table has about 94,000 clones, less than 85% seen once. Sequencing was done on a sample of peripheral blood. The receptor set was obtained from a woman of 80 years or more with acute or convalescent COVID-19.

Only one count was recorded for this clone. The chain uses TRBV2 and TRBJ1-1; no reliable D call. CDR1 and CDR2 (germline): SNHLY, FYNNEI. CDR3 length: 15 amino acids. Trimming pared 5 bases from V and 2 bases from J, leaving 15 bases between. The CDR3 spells CASSLSTVQNTEAFF. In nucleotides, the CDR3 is TGTGCCAGCAGTCTATCCACAGTCCAAAACACTGAAGCTTTCTTT.

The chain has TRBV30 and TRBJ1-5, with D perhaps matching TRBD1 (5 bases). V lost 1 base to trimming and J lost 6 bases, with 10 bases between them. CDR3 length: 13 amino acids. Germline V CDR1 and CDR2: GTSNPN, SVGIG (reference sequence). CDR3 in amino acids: CAWSAGQGQPQHF. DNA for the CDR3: TGTGCCTGGAGTGCAGGGCAGGGTCAGCCCCAGCATTTT. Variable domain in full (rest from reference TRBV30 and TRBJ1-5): SQTIHQWPATLVQPVGSPLSLECTVEGTSNPNLYWYRQAAGRGLQLLFYSVGIGQISSEVPQNLSASRPQDRQFILSSKKLLLSDSGFYLCAWSAGQGQPQHFGDGTRLSIL.

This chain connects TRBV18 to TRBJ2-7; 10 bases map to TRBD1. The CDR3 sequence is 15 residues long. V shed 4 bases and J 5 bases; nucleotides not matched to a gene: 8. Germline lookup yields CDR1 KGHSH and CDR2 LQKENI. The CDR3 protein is CASSLDRGRLNEQYF. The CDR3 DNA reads TGTGCCAGCTCACTCGACAGGGGGCGATTGAACGAGCAGTACTTC.

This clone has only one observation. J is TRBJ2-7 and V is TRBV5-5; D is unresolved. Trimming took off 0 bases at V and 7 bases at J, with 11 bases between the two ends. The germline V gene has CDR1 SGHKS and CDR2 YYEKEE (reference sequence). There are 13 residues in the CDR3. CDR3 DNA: TGTGCCAGCAGCTTGGAGATGTGGCGGGAGCAGTACTTC. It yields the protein CASSLEMWREQYF.

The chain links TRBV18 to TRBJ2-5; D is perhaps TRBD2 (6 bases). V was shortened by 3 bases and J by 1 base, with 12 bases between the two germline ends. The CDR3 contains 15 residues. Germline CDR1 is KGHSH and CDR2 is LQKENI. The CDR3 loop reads CASSPSASVQETQYF. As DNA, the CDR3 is TGTGCCAGCTCACCTTCCGCTAGCGTCCAAGAGACCCAGTACTTC.

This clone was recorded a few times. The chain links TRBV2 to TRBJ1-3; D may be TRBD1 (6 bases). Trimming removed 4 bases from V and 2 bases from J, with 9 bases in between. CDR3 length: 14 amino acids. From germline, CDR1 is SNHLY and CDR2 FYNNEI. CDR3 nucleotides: TGTGCCAGCAGTGTATCAGGGGCTGGAAACACCATATATTTT. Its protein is CASSVSGAGNTIYF.

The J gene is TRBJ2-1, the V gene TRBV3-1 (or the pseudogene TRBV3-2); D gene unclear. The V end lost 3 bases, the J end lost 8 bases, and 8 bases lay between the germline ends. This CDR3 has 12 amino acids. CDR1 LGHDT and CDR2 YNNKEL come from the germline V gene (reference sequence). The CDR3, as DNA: TGTGCCAGCAGCCATCTCAGGCATGAGCAGTTCTTC. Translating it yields CASSHLRHEQFF.

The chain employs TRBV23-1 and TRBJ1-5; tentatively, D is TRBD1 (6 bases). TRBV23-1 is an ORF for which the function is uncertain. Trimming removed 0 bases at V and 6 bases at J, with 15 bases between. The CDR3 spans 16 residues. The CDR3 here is CASSQSWGQKGQPQHF. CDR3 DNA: TGCGCCAGCAGTCAATCGTGGGGGCAAAAAGGTCAGCCCCAGCATTTT.

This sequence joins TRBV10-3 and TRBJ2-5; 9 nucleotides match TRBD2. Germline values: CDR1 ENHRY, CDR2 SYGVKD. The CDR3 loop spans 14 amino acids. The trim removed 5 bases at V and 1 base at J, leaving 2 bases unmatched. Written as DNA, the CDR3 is TGTGCCATCAGTCTAGCGGGAATCCAAGAGACCCAGTACTTC. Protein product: CAISLAGIQETQYF.

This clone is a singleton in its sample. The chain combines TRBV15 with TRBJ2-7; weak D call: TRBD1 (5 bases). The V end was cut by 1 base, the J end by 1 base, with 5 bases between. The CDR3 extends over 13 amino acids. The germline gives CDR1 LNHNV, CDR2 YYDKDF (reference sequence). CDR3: CATSRGTSYEQYF. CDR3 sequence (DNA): TGTGCCACCAGCAGAGGGACATCCTACGAGCAGTACTTC.

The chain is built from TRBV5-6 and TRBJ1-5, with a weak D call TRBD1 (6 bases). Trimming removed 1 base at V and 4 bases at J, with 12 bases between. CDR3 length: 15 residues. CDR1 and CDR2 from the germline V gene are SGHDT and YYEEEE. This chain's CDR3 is CASSLYRVGNQPQHF. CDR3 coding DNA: TGTGCCAGCAGCTTGTACAGGGTAGGGAATCAGCCCCAGCATTTT.

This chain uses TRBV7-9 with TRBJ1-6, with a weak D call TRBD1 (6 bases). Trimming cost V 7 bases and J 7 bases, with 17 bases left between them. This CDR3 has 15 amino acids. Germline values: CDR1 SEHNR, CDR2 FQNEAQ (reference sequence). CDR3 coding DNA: TGTGCCAGCACCCTTGGCGGGGGCCTAAATTCACCCCTCCACTTT. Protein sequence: CASTLGGGLNSPLHF.

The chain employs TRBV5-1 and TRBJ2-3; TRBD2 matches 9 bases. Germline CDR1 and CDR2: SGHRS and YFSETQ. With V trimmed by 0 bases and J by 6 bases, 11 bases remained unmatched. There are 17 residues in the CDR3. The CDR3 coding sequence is TGCGCCAGCAGCTTGGCGGGTAGCGGGAGCCCCGGGGATACGCAGTATTTT. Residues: CASSLAGSGSPGDTQYF.

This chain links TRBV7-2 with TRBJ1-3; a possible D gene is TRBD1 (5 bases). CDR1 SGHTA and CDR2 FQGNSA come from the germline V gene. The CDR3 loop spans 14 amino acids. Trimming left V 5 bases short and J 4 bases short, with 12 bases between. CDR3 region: CASSRQIAGNTIYF. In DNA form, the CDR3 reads TGTGCCAGCAGCAGACAGATCGCCGGAAACACCATATATTTT.

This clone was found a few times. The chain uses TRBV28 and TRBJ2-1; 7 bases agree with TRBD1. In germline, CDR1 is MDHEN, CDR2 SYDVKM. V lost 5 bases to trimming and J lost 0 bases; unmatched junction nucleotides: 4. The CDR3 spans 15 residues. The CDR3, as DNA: TGTGCCAGCAGTGTGACAGGGTTCTCCTACAATGAGCAGTTCTTC. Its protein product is CASSVTGFSYNEQFF.

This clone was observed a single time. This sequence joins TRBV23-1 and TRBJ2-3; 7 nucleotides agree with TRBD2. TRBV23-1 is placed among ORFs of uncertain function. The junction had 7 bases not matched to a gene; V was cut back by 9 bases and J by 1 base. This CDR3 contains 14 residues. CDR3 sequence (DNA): TGCGCCAGTCCCCAGGGAGGGGGCACAGATACGCAGTATTTT. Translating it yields CASPQGGGTDTQYF.

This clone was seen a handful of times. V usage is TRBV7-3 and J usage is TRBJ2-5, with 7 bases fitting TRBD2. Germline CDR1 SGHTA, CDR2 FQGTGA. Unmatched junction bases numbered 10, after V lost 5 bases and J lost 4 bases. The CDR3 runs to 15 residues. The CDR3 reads CASSLGGSGGETQYF. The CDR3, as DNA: TGTGCCAGCAGCCTCGGGGGGTCGGGCGGAGAGACCCAGTACTTC.

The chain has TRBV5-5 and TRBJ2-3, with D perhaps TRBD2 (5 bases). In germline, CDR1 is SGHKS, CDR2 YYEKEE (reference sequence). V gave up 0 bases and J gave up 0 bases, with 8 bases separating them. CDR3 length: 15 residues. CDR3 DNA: TGTGCCAGCAGCTTGGGAGGGCCTAGCACAGATACGCAGTATTTT. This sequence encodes CASSLGGPSTDTQYF.

As DNA, the CDR3 is TGTGCCAAGCGGGGGGTAGCAGATACGCAGTATTTT. This encodes CAKRGVADTQYF. V is TRBV24-1 and J is TRBJ2-3; 9 bases map to TRBD2. Losses at the gene ends were 11 bases for V and 4 bases for J; bases not matched to a gene: 3. The CDR3 runs to 12 residues. The germline gives CDR1 KGHDR, CDR2 SFDVKD.

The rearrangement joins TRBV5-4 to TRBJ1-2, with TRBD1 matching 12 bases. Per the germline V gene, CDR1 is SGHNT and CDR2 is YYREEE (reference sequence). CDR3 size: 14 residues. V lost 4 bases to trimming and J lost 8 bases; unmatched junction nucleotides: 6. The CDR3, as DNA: TGTGCCAGCAGCGTGGGACAGGGGGCGACGGGCTACACCTTC. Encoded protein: CASSVGQGATGYTF.

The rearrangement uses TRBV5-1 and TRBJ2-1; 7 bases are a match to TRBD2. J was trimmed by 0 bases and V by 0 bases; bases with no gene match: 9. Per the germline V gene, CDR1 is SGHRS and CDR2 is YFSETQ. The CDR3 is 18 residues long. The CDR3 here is CASSLVLAADFSYNEQFF. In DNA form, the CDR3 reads TGCGCCAGCAGCTTGGTTCTAGCGGCAGATTTCTCCTACAATGAGCAGTTCTTC. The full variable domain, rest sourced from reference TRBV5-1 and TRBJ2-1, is KAGVTQTPRYLIKTRGQQVTLSCSPISGHRSVSWYQQTPGQGLQFLFEYFSETQRNKGNFPGRFSGRQFSNSRSEMNVSTLELGDSALYLCASSLVLAADFSYNEQFFGPGTRLTVL.

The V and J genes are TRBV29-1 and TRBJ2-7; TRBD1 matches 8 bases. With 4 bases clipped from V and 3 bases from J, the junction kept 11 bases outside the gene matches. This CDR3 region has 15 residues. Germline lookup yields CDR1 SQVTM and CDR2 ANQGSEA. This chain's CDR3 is CSVGNPGQDNYEQYF. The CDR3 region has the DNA TGCAGCGTTGGGAATCCGGGACAGGATAACTACGAGCAGTACTTC.

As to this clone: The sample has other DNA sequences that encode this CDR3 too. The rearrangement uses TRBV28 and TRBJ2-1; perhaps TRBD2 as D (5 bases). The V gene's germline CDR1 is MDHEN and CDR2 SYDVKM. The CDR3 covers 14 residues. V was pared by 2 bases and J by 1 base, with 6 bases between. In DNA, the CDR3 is TGTGCCAGCAGTTTAGGAGGATCCTACAATGAGCAGTTCTTC. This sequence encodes CASSLGGSYNEQFF.

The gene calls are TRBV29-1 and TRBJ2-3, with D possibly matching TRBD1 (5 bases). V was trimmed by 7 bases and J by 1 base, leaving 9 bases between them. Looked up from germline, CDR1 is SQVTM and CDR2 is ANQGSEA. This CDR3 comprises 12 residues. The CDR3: CSEKTGTDTQYF. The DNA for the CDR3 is TGCAGCGAAAAGACAGGCACAGATACGCAGTATTTT.

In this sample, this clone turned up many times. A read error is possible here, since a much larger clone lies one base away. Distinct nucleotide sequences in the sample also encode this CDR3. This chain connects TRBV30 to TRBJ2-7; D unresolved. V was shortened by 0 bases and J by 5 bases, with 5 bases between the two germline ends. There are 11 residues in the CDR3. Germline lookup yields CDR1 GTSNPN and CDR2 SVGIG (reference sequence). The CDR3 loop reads CAWSVSDEQYF. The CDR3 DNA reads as TGTGCCTGGAGTGTATCTGACGAGCAGTACTTC.

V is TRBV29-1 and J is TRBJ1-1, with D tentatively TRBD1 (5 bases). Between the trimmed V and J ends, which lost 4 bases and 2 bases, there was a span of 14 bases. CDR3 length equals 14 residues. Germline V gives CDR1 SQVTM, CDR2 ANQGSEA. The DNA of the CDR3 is TGCAGCGTTGGTGAAGGGGCCCTAAACACTGAAGCTTTCTTT. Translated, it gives CSVGEGALNTEAFF.

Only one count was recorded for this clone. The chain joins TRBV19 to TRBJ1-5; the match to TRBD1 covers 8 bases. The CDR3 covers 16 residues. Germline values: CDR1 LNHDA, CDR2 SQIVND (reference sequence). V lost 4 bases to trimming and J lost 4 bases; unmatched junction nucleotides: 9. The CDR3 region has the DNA TGTGCCAGTAGTACGACCGGGACAGGTTATAATCAGCCCCAGCATTTT. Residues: CASSTTGTGYNQPQHF.

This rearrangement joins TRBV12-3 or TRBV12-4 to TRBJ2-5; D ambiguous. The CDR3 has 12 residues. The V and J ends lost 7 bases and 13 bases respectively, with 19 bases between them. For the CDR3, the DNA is TGTGCCAGCACTAATCTCCCCGCCGTGGTGTACTTC. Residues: CASTNLPAVVYF.

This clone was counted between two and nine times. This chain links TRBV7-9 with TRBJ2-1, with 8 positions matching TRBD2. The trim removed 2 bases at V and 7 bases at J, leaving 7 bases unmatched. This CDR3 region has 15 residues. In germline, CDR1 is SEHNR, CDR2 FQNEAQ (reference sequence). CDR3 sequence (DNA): TGTGCCAGCAGCTTATTGGCGGGAGGTGGTAATGAGCAGTTCTTC. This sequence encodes CASSLLAGGGNEQFF.